These 18 T cell receptor beta chains were sequenced from one sample in a study of T cell clonotyping in hematopoietic cell transplantation. TCRdb keeps only in-frame clones here, not all; method: immunoSEQ multiplex PCR. The table includes roughly 7,000 clones, over 35% detected once. The sequencing used peripheral blood mononuclear cells, collected 30 days after allogeneic stem cell transplant. Receptors were obtained from an older female patient who had an allogeneic stem cell transplant, so the T cells may come from the graft donor. Some clones in this sample may be carry-over from other donors' samples.

The chain links TRBV30 to TRBJ2-2, with 9 bases matching TRBD1. From germline, CDR1 is GTSNPN and CDR2 SVGIG (reference sequence). The CDR3 consists of 16 residues. The J segment lost 3 bases and the V segment lost 2 bases, leaving 7 bases of the junction unmatched. CDR3: CAWSLSYRGHTGELFF. The CDR3 DNA follows: TGTGCCTGGAGTCTCTCGTACAGGGGGCACACCGGGGAGCTGTTTTTT.

This clone was seen a handful of times. CDR3 in DNA: TGCGCCAGCAGCTTGGGGGACAGTCAAGGCGGCTACACCTTC. This translates into CASSLGDSQGGYTF. This rearrangement joins TRBV5-1 to TRBJ1-2; 7 nucleotides agree with TRBD1. This CDR3 comprises 14 residues. CDR1 SGHRS and CDR2 YFSETQ come from the germline V gene. Unmatched junction bases numbered 7, after V lost 0 bases and J lost 8 bases.

The rearrangement uses TRBV6-4 and TRBJ1-1; no reliable D call. V lost 4 bases and J lost 1, with 7 bases in between. The CDR3 covers 13 residues. Germline CDR1 reads MRHNA; CDR2 reads SNTAGT. CDR3 residues: CASSASGNTEAFF. In DNA form, the CDR3 reads TGTGCCAGCAGTGCCTCAGGGAACACTGAAGCTTTCTTT.

This clone has a handful of counts. The V call is TRBV2, the J call TRBJ1-2; D call uncertain. V was cut by 4 bases and J by 5 bases, with 5 bases left in between. This CDR3 region has 11 residues. Germline loops: CDR1 SNHLY, CDR2 FYNNEI. The CDR3 nucleotides are TGTGCCAGCAGTGGAGGATATGGCTACACCTTC. Residues: CASSGGYGYTF. Looking up the rest from reference TRBV2 and TRBJ1-2 gives the full variable domain: EPEVTQTPSHQVTQMGQEVILRCVPISNHLYFYWYRQILGQKVEFLVSFYNNEISEKSEIFDDQFSVERPDGSNFTLKIRSTKLEDSAMYFCASSGGYGYTFGSGTRLTVV.

V usage is TRBV30 and J usage is TRBJ2-6, with D possibly being TRBD2 (5 bases). The germline CDR1 and CDR2 sequences are GTSNPN and SVGIG (reference sequence). The CDR3 length is 17 residues. The V and J ends lost 3 bases and 3 bases respectively, with 18 bases between them. In nucleotides, the CDR3 is TGTGCCTGGAGGCGAGGGCGACTCCGGGTTGGGGCCAACGTCCTGACTTTC. Protein sequence: CAWRRGRLRVGANVLTF.

This chain links TRBV28 with TRBJ2-6, with D tentatively TRBD1 (6 bases). The CDR3 extends over 18 amino acids. In germline, CDR1 is MDHEN, CDR2 SYDVKM. Between the trimmed V and J ends, which lost 5 bases and 1 base, there was a span of 18 bases. The CDR3 sequence is CASSKTGHPLSGANVLTF. CDR3 nucleotide sequence: TGTGCCAGCAGTAAGACGGGACACCCATTGTCTGGGGCCAACGTCCTGACTTTC.

The rearrangement joins TRBV30 to TRBJ1-5; 9 bases map to TRBD1. The CDR3 runs 14 residues. Germline loops: CDR1 GTSNPN, CDR2 SVGIG (reference sequence). V was clipped by 3 bases and J by 1 base; unmatched bases: 1. This chain's CDR3 is CAWRDRGSNQPQHF. The CDR3 DNA reads as TGTGCCTGGAGGGACAGGGGCAGCAATCAGCCCCAGCATTTT. Full variable domain (missing parts from reference TRBV30 and TRBJ1-5): SQTIHQWPATLVQPVGSPLSLECTVEGTSNPNLYWYRQAAGRGLQLLFYSVGIGQISSEVPQNLSASRPQDRQFILSSKKLLLSDSGFYLCAWRDRGSNQPQHFGDGTRLSIL.

This clone showed up just a few times. The chain joins TRBV6-5 to TRBJ1-2; 8 positions match TRBD1. This CDR3 region has 13 residues. V shed 6 bases, J shed 8 bases, and the junction held 8 bases outside the gene matches. In germline, CDR1 is MNHEY, CDR2 SVGAGI. The CDR3 region is CASSPGRGQGYTF. CDR3 sequence (DNA): TGTGCCAGCAGCCCCGGCAGGGGGCAAGGCTACACCTTC.

This chain links TRBV14 with TRBJ2-2, with unresolved D. The V gene lost 1 base and the J gene lost 3 bases, with 6 bases spanning the gap. This CDR3 region has 14 residues. CDR1 is SGHDN and CDR2 is FVKESK in the germline V gene. DNA for the CDR3: TGTGCCAGCAGCCAAGTTGCTTACACCGGGGAGCTGTTTTTT. Translated: CASSQVAYTGELFF.

The rearrangement links TRBV5-1 to TRBJ2-7, with 7 bases lining up with TRBD1. In germline, CDR1 is SGHRS, CDR2 YFSETQ. The V gene end was trimmed by 0 bases and the J gene end by 6 bases; junction bases not matched to a gene: 9. The CDR3 is 15 amino acids. Here the CDR3 DNA reads TGCGCCAGCAGCTTGGGGTACAGGGGAAGCACCGAGCAGTACTTC. It is translated as CASSLGYRGSTEQYF.

CDR3 protein: CAWSDRGQEQYF. DNA of the CDR3: TGTGCCTGGAGTGACAGGGGGCAGGAGCAGTACTTC. The chain links TRBV30 to TRBJ2-7; 9 positions match TRBD1. The V segment lost 1 base and the J segment 7 bases; nucleotides outside the gene matches: 2. The CDR3 is 12 amino acids. In germline, CDR1 is GTSNPN, CDR2 SVGIG (reference sequence).

This clone was found a few times. This chain uses TRBV9 with TRBJ1-2; maybe TRBD1 (5 bases). V gave up 4 bases and J gave up 4 bases, with 14 bases separating them. Germline-derived CDR1 and CDR2 are SGDLS and YYNGEE. This CDR3 spans 14 amino acids. CDR3 amino acids: CASSFASGSYGYTF. The CDR3 DNA reads TGTGCCAGCAGCTTTGCCTCAGGGTCCTATGGCTACACCTTC. Supplemented by reference TRBV9 and TRBJ1-2, the full variable domain reads DSGVTQTPKHLITATGQRVTLRCSPRSGDLSVYWYQQSLDQGLQFLIQYYNGEERAKGNILERFSAQQFPDLHSELNLSSLELGDSALYFCASSFASGSYGYTFGSGTRLTVV.

J is TRBJ2-5 and V is TRBV25-1, with no clear D. The end of the DNA fits TRBJ2-7 better, so the J call may be wrong. Germline lookup yields CDR1 MGHDK and CDR2 SYGVNS. The CDR3 totals 11 residues. The CDR3 DNA follows: TGTGCCAGCAGTGGTGGTTACGAGCAGTACTTC. Its translation is CASSGGYEQYF.

This clone has more than one count but fewer than ten. J is TRBJ1-2 and V is TRBV30; no clear D. Germline CDR1 is GTSNPN and CDR2 is SVGIG (reference sequence). Trimming stripped 8 bases from V and 4 bases from J, with 11 bases between. The CDR3 runs 11 residues. CDR3 sequence (DNA): TGTGCCGGTAGAGTAGGCTATGGCTACACCTTC. It yields the protein CAGRVGYGYTF.

The chain links TRBV27 to TRBJ2-7, with D perhaps TRBD1 or TRBD2 (5 bases each). This CDR3 has 15 residues. Trimming left V 5 bases short and J 3 bases short, with 17 bases between. From germline, CDR1 is MNHEY and CDR2 SMNVEV (reference sequence). The CDR3 loop is CASSAPGADLYEQYF. The DNA of the CDR3 is TGTGCCAGCAGTGCTCCCGGGGCGGATCTCTACGAGCAGTACTTC.

This clone was counted a few times. This chain uses TRBV2 with TRBJ1-1, with 7 bases identical to TRBD1. The CDR3 contains 13 residues. Germline assignment: CDR1 SNHLY and CDR2 FYNNEI. The junction had 6 bases not matched to a gene; V was cut back by 8 bases and J by 3 bases. The CDR3 loop reads CASGRGPYTEAFF. DNA for the CDR3: TGTGCCAGCGGTAGGGGGCCCTACACTGAAGCTTTCTTT.

This rearrangement joins TRBV30 to TRBJ2-7, with D hard to call. This CDR3 spans 11 amino acids. Trimming removed 2 bases at V and 4 bases at J, with 6 bases between. Germline CDR1 and CDR2: GTSNPN and SVGIG (reference sequence). The CDR3 here is CAWSFSYEQYF. Written as DNA, the CDR3 is TGTGCCTGGAGTTTCAGTTACGAGCAGTACTTC.

CDR3 nucleotides: TGTGCCTGGAGTGACGGGACGGTGCTTTGGCCCCAGCATTTT. Translated, it gives CAWSDGTVLWPQHF. The V gene is TRBV30, the J gene TRBJ1-5; the D gene is possibly TRBD1 (5 bases). V shed 1 base and J shed 9 bases, with 16 bases lying between them. The CDR3 length is 14 residues. CDR1 GTSNPN and CDR2 SVGIG come from the germline V gene (reference sequence).